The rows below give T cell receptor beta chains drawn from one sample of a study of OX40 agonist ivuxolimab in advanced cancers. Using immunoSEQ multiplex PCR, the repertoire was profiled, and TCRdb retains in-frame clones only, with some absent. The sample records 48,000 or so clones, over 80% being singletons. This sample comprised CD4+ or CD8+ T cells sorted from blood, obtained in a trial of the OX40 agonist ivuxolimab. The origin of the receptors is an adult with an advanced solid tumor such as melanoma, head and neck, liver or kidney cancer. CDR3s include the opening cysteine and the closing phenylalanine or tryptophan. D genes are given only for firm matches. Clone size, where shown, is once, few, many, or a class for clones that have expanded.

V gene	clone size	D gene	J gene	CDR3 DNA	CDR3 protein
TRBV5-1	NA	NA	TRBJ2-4	TGCGCCAGCAGCGTTCTGGTGGGGGCAGGAGCCAAAAACATTCAGTACTTC	CASSVLVGAGAKNIQYF
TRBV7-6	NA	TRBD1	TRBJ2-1	TGTGCCAGCAGCCCTATGGGACAGACCGGCTACAATGAGCAGTTCTTC	CASSPMGQTGYNEQFF
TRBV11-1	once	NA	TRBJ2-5	TGTGCCAGCAGCTTAGGGGGACACTTACAAGAGACCCAGTACTTC	CASSLGGHLQETQYF
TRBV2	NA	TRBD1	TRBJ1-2	TGTGCCAGCAGCGGCGGGACAGGGCGGTCTAACTATGGCTACACCTTC	CASSGGTGRSNYGYTF
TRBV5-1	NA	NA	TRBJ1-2	TGCGCCAGCGGAGACAGAGACGTCTATGGCTACACCTTC	CASGDRDVYGYTF
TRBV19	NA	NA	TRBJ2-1	TGTGCCAGTAGTATATTTGCCACCAACTCCTACAATGAGCAGTTCTTC	CASSIFATNSYNEQFF
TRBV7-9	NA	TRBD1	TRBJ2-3	TGTGCCAGCAGTTCTCCATCAAACCGGGACAGGGTCCAAGAGACGCAGTATTTT	CASSSPSNRDRVQETQYF
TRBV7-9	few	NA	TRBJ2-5	TGTGCCAGCAGCTTGCGAGGGGGGACCCGCCAAGAGACCCAGTACTTC	CASSLRGGTRQETQYF
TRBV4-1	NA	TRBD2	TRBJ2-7	TGCGCCAGCAGCCGACTAGCGGGGAGCTCCTACGAGCAGTACTTC	CASSRLAGSSYEQYF
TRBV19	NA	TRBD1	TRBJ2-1	TGTGCCAGTAGTATTGTACCGGGACAGGGGGCCCACAATGAGCAGTTCTTC	CASSIVPGQGAHNEQFF
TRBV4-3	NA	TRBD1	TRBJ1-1	TGCGCCAGCAGCCCCCACAGGGGCGTGACGAACACTGAAGCTTTCTTT	CASSPHRGVTNTEAFF
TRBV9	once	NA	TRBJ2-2	TGTGCCAGCAGCGCAAGTGAATCAGGGGTCACCGGGGAGCTGTTTTTT	CASSASESGVTGELFF
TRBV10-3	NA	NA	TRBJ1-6	TGTGCCAGCAGTTCAGGGATCCTCTCCTATAATTCACCCCTCCACTTT	CASSSGILSYNSPLHF
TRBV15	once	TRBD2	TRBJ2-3	TGTGCCACCCGGCCGGGGGGGGGAAGTACAGATACGCAGTATTTT	CATRPGGGSTDTQYF
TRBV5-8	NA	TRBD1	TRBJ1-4	TGTGCCAGCAGCTTCAACAGGGGGCCTAATGAAAAACTGTTTTTT	CASSFNRGPNEKLFF
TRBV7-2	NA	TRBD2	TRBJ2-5	TGTGCCAGCAGCTTCGCGGGGGAAGAGACCCAGTACTTC	CASSFAGEETQYF
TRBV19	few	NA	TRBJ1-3	TGTGCCAGTAACCCAGCAGGGAGCTCTGGAAACACCATATATTTT	CASNPAGSSGNTIYF
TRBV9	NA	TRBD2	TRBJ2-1	TGTGCCAGCAGCGTAGGCGGAGCGGGGGGGCAGGGTGAGCAGTTCTTC	CASSVGGAGGQGEQFF
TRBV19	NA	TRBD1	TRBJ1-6	TGTGCCAGTAGTATTGACAGGGTCCCCTCACCCCTCCACTTT	CASSIDRVPSPLHF
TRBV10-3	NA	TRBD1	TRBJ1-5	TGTGCCATCAGGGACAGGGCCGACCAGCCCCAGCATTTT	CAIRDRADQPQHF
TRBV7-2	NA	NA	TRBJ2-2	TGTGCCAGCAGCTTAGACGCGCCAATGAACACCGGGGAGCTGTTTTTT	CASSLDAPMNTGELFF
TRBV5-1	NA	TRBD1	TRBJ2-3	TGCGCCAGCAGCCGGACAGGGAGCACAGATACGCAGTATTTT	CASSRTGSTDTQYF
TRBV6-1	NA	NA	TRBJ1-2	TGTGCCAGCAGTGAGTGGGAATACTATGGCTACACCTTC	CASSEWEYYGYTF
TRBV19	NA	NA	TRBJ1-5	TGTGCCAGTAGTATAGACCGGGGGACAAGTAGCAATCAGCCCCAGCATTTT	CASSIDRGTSSNQPQHF
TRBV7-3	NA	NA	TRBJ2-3	TGTGCCAGCAGCCCGGGGTGGGATACGCAGTATTTT	CASSPGWDTQYF
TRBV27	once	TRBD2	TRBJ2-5	TGTGCCAGCAGGGCTAGCGGGGGGGCGGAGACCCAGTACTTC	CASRASGGAETQYF
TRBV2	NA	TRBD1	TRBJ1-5	TGTGCCAGCAGTCGGACAGGGCTTAATCAGCCCCAGCATTTT	CASSRTGLNQPQHF
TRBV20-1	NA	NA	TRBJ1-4	TGCAGTGCTTGGGGCTTGGAAAAACTGTTTTTT	CSAWGLEKLFF
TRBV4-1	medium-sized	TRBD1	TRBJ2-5	TGCGCCAGCAGCCAGGGTTCGACAGGGGTTGGTGAGACCCAGTACTTC	CASSQGSTGVGETQYF
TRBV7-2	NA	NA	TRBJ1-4	TGTGCCAGCAGCCCAAGTGGACGGCCACATGAAAAACTGTTTTTT	CASSPSGRPHEKLFF
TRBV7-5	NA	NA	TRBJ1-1	TGTGTCAGAAGCTTAGACAGGGGGCTTTATAAGAACACTGAAGCTTTCTTT	CVRSLDRGLYKNTEAFF
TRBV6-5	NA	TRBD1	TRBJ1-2	TGTGCCAGCAGTCAGACAGGGATTTTTGGCTACACCTTC	CASSQTGIFGYTF
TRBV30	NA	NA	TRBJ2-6	TGTGCCCTGAACTACGGGCACTCTGGGGCCAACGTCCTGACTTTC	CALNYGHSGANVLTF
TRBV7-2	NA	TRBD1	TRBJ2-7	TGTGCCAGCAGCTTAGCCTTGGGGCCACAGGGGGCGTATTTGTACGAGCAGTACTTC	CASSLALGPQGAYLYEQYF
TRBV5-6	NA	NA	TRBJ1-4	TGTGCCAGCAGCTTCCAGGGTTTGGAAAAACTGTTTTTT	CASSFQGLEKLFF
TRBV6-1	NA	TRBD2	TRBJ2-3	TGTGCCAGCAGTGCGGGACTAGCGGTAACAGATACGCAGTATTTT	CASSAGLAVTDTQYF
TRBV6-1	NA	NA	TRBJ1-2	TGTGCCAGCAGTTCCCCGACAGAGAACTATGGCTACACCTTC	CASSSPTENYGYTF
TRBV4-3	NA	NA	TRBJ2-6	TGCGCCAGCAGCCAACCTCCCTCTGGGGCCAACGTCCTGACTTTC	CASSQPPSGANVLTF
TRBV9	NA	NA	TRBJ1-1	TGTGCCAGCAGCGTACGGCGGAACACTGAAGCTTTCTTT	CASSVRRNTEAFF
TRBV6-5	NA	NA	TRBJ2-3	TGTGCCAGCAGTTACTCTCCGACCCGCACAGATACGCAGTATTTT	CASSYSPTRTDTQYF
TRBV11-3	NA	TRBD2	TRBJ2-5	TGTGCCAGCAGCCCTGGGACTAGCGGGGTTGGGGAGACCCAGTACTTC	CASSPGTSGVGETQYF
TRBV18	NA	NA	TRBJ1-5	TGTGCCAGCTCACCAAGGGCAAACCGCCCTCAGCCCCAGCATTTT	CASSPRANRPQPQHF
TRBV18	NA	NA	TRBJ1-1	TGTGCCAGCTCACCACGAGAGGGGGGCCGAAACACTGAAGCTTTCTTT	CASSPREGGRNTEAFF
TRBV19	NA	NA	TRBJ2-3	TGTGCCAGTAGTATAGATCCTCAGGGGCCCCCAGATACGCAGTATTTT	CASSIDPQGPPDTQYF
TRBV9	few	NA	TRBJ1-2	TGTGCCAGCAGCCCCGACGGGGCCTATGGCTACACCTTC	CASSPDGAYGYTF
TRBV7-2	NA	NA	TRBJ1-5	TGTGCCAGCAGCCGAACCCTGCCTCAGCCCCAGCATTTT	CASSRTLPQPQHF
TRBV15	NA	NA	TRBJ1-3	TGTGCCACCAGTAAAATGGGTTCGGGAGGGAGTGGAAACACCATATATTTT	CATSKMGSGGSGNTIYF
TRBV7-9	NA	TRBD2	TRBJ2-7	TGTGCCAGCAGCCAAGCGGGGTGGAGCTCCTACGAGCAGTACTTC	CASSQAGWSSYEQYF
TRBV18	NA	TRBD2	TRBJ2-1	TGTGCCAGCTCACCACTAGGACTAGCGGGGGCCTTATCCTACAATGAGCAGTTCTTC	CASSPLGLAGALSYNEQFF
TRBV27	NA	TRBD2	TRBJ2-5	TGTGCCAGCAGCATTGGGCCGAGCGGGGCTGAGACCCAGTACTTC	CASSIGPSGAETQYF
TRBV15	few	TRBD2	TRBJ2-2	TGTGCCACCTCGACTAGCTCCGTTCACACCGGGGAGCTGTTTTTT	CATSTSSVHTGELFF